These 27 T cell receptor beta chains were all obtained from the same sample, sequenced in a study of patients and donors after allogeneic stem cell transplantation. TCRdb processed the RT-PCR reads anew with MiXCR; each CDR3 protein has one entry. The sample lists 920,000 or so distinct CDR3 sequences; roughly 18% were seen once. Specimen: blood, either unsorted or a sorted T cell fraction (not recorded which). Every receptor here comes from a human donor who was either an allogeneic HSCT recipient or a stem cell or donor lymphocyte infusion donor (not recorded which). It is not recorded whose cells these are; they may come from a transplant donor.

This clonotype was seen a handful of times. The chain couples TRBV28 to TRBJ1-3, with D perhaps matching TRBD1 (5 bases). The CDR3 runs 16 residues. Germline CDR1 and CDR2: MDHEN and SYDVKM. V was trimmed by 3 bases and J by 4 bases, leaving 16 bases between them. The CDR3 reads CASSLGGVIGGNTIYF. As DNA, the CDR3 is TGTGCCAGCAGTTTGGGAGGGGTTATTGGAGGAAACACCATATATTTT.

A remark on this clonotype: The conserved phenylalanine or tryptophan is not found at the CDR3 terminus, so this likely reflects a read error. This sequence joins TRBV24-1 and TRBJ1-1, with D perhaps TRBD1 (5 bases). This CDR3 has 14 amino acids. Germline V gives CDR1 KGHDR, CDR2 SFDVKD. Trimming took off 5 bases at V and 1 base at J, with 10 bases between the two ends. The CDR3 bases are TGTGCCACCAGTGCCCCAGGGAAGAACACTGAAGCTTTCATT. It encodes CATSAPGKNTEAFI.

This clonotype was counted between two and nine times. The chain links TRBV20-1 to TRBJ2-2; D might be TRBD2 (6 bases). V lost 0 bases to trimming and J lost 5 bases, with 10 bases between them. The CDR3 is made up of 14 amino acids. Germline V lookup: CDR1 DFQATT, CDR2 SNEGSKA (reference sequence). Here the CDR3 reads CSARDGSGTGELFF. The DNA of the CDR3 is TGCAGTGCTAGAGACGGGAGCGGAACCGGGGAGCTGTTTTTT.

This clonotype has ten or more counts. The rearrangement links TRBV5-1 to TRBJ2-3; TRBD2 matches at 9 bases. The CDR3 has 15 residues. The germline V gene encodes CDR1 SGHRS and CDR2 YFSETQ. The J segment lost 0 bases and the V segment lost 3 bases, leaving 2 bases of the junction unmatched. As DNA, the CDR3 is TGCGCCAGCAGCTCGACTAGCGGAAGCACAGATACGCAGTATTTT. As protein: CASSSTSGSTDTQYF.

The rearrangement joins TRBV11-3 to TRBJ2-1; 7 positions agree with TRBD2. The CDR3 length is 16 residues. V lost 4 bases and J lost 4; bases outside the gene matches: 10. CDR1 SGHNT and CDR2 YENEEA come from the germline V gene. CDR3 nucleotide sequence: TGTGCCAGCAGCTCCCATCCACTAGCGACTTACAATGAGCAGTTCTTC. The encoded protein is CASSSHPLATYNEQFF.

This clonotype was picked up a small number of times. This chain joins TRBV15 and TRBJ1-2; TRBD1 agrees at 7 bases. There are 13 residues in the CDR3. The V gene's germline CDR1 is LNHNV and CDR2 YYDKDF (reference sequence). J was trimmed by 7 bases and V by 0 bases; bases with no gene match: 2. As DNA, the CDR3 is TGTGCCACCAGCAGAGATCAGGGGGTTGGCTACACCTTC. This sequence encodes CATSRDQGVGYTF. The variable domain in full, completed from reference TRBV15 and TRBJ1-2, reads DAMVIQNPRYQVTQFGKPVTLSCSQTLNHNVMYWYQQKSSQAPKLLFHYYDKDFNNEADTPDNFQSRRPNTSFCFLDIRSPGLGDTAMYLCATSRDQGVGYTFGSGTRLTVV.

The gene calls are TRBV12-3 or TRBV12-4 and TRBJ1-6; 7 nucleotides agree with TRBD1. This CDR3 comprises 13 residues. V trimming: 10 bases; J trimming: 7 bases; junction bases outside the gene matches: 7. This chain's CDR3 is CAIAGQLNSPLHF. The CDR3 DNA reads TGTGCCATCGCGGGACAGCTGAATTCACCCCTCCACTTT.

The chain links TRBV9 to TRBJ2-6; 10 bases agree with TRBD1. The V gene end was trimmed by 4 bases and the J gene end by 3 bases; junction bases not matched to a gene: 10. The CDR3 loop spans 18 amino acids. Per the germline V gene, CDR1 is SGDLS and CDR2 is YYNGEE. The CDR3 sequence is CASSTHDRGLIGANVLTF. The CDR3 DNA reads as TGTGCCAGCAGCACCCACGACAGGGGGCTTATTGGGGCCAACGTCCTGACTTTC.

This chain connects TRBV29-1 to TRBJ2-7; D ambiguous. The CDR3 is 12 residues long. In germline, CDR1 is SQVTM, CDR2 ANQGSEA. V gave up 7 bases and J gave up 3 bases, with 13 bases separating them. CDR3 nucleotides: TGCAGCGCTTCGGACGGCGTCTACGAGCAGTACTTC. Translation gives CSASDGVYEQYF.

The chain joins TRBV18 to TRBJ2-1; 7 bases agree with TRBD2. V dropped 2 bases and J dropped 6; count of bases not matched to a gene: 7. This CDR3 comprises 15 residues. The germline V gene has CDR1 KGHSH and CDR2 LQKENI. The CDR3 DNA sequence: TGTGCCAGCTCACCAGCAAGCGGGAAGGCCAATGAGCAGTTCTTC. Translated, it gives CASSPASGKANEQFF.

The rearrangement joins TRBV7-2 to TRBJ2-3; 8 nucleotides agree with TRBD2. The CDR3 is 15 amino acids. CDR1 SGHTA and CDR2 FQGNSA come from the germline V gene. The J segment lost 2 bases and the V segment lost 7 bases, leaving 8 bases of the junction unmatched. This CDR3 reads CASIREGGNTDTQYF. DNA for the CDR3: TGTGCCAGCATCCGGGAGGGGGGGAACACAGATACGCAGTATTTT.

This clonotype was observed a handful of times. The chain employs TRBV12-3 or TRBV12-4 and TRBJ1-5; 7 bases are shared with TRBD1. The CDR3 runs 14 residues. V trimming: 5 bases; J trimming: 6 bases; junction bases outside the gene matches: 7. Here the CDR3 reads CASSTGARSQPQHF. CDR3 DNA: TGTGCCAGCAGTACAGGGGCGCGGAGTCAGCCCCAGCATTTT.

This clonotype was seen a few times. The genes are TRBV5-1 and TRBJ2-7, with TRBD1 as a possible D gene (6 bases). This CDR3 has 14 residues. CDR1 is SGHRS and CDR2 is YFSETQ in the germline V gene. Trimming removed 4 bases from V and 0 bases from J, with 11 bases in between. The CDR3 reads CASSRSTGSYEQYF. CDR3 DNA: TGCGCCAGCAGCCGGTCGACAGGCTCCTACGAGCAGTACTTC.

V is TRBV7-2 and J is TRBJ2-1; D possibly uses TRBD1 or TRBD2 (5 bases each). Germline CDR1 is SGHTA and CDR2 is FQGNSA. V lost 1 base and J lost 3, with 16 bases in between. The CDR3 spans 17 residues. This CDR3 reads CASSLVLRGSVYNEQFF. CDR3 nucleotides: TGTGCCAGCAGCTTAGTACTTCGGGGCTCTGTCTACAATGAGCAGTTCTTC.

This clonotype was observed a handful of times. This rearrangement joins TRBV12-3 or TRBV12-4 to TRBJ2-6, with 7 bases that match TRBD1. The CDR3 is 15 amino acids. V trimming: 3 bases; J trimming: 8 bases; junction bases outside the gene matches: 7. The CDR3 here is CASSFAQGVTNVLTF. The CDR3 nucleotides read TGTGCCAGCAGTTTTGCGCAGGGGGTAACCAACGTCCTGACTTTC.

The CDR3 DNA follows: TGTGCCAGCAGCCAAGTTATGTATAGGGTCGCGACTGAAGCTTTCTTT. Translated: CASSQVMYRVATEAFF. The rearrangement joins TRBV4-2 to TRBJ1-1; D remains unclear. V dropped 1 base and J dropped 5 bases, with 17 bases sitting between them. Germline values: CDR1 LGHNA, CDR2 YNFKEQ. This CDR3 region has 16 residues.

This chain joins TRBV4-2 and TRBJ1-2; tentative D call: TRBD1 (6 bases). Germline assignment: CDR1 LGHNA and CDR2 YNFKEQ. V was pared by 1 base and J by 5 bases, with 23 bases between. This CDR3 has 18 residues. The CDR3 DNA reads TGTGCCAGCAGCCAAGCCCCAGGGGACCCTCCCGACCTTTATGGCTACACCTTC. Translated: CASSQAPGDPPDLYGYTF.

The chain joins TRBV7-2 to TRBJ2-1; maybe TRBD1 (6 bases). This CDR3 is 14 amino acids long. Looked up from germline, CDR1 is SGHTA and CDR2 is FQGNSA. V shed 5 bases and J shed 7 bases, with 15 bases lying between them. CDR3 protein: CASSASTGINEQFF. The DNA of the CDR3 is TGTGCCAGCAGCGCCTCAACAGGGATAAATGAGCAGTTCTTC.

This clonotype was seen a few times. The J gene is TRBJ2-7, the V gene TRBV10-3; D remains ambiguous. CDR1 and CDR2 (germline): ENHRY, SYGVKD. This CDR3 region has 16 residues. Trimming pared 2 bases from V and 2 bases from J, leaving 16 bases between. CDR3 sequence (DNA): TGTGCCATCAGTGAGAGTTTAAAAGGCCCTCCCTACGAGCAGTACTTC. This translates into CAISESLKGPPYEQYF.

V usage is TRBV7-9 and J usage is TRBJ1-1; D is undetermined. V lost 4 bases to trimming and J lost 6 bases, with 15 bases between them. CDR1 and CDR2 (germline): SEHNR, FQNEAQ (reference sequence). This CDR3 region has 14 residues. This CDR3 reads CASSSPIGRPEAFF. As DNA, the CDR3 is TGTGCCAGCAGCTCCCCAATAGGCCGGCCTGAAGCTTTCTTT.

Written as DNA, the CDR3 is TGTGCCAGCAGCTCTGTCCGGGACACGAAAGAGACCCAGTACTTC. This encodes CASSSVRDTKETQYF. V gene TRBV7-2 combines with J gene TRBJ2-5, with a possible D match to TRBD1 (6 bases). There are 15 residues in the CDR3. V shed 4 bases and J shed 3 bases, with 15 bases lying between them. CDR1 and CDR2 (germline): SGHTA, FQGNSA.

About this clonotype: A junction end diverges from the germline sequence, so it may reflect a read error. The rearrangement links TRBV12-3 or TRBV12-4 to TRBJ1-3; unclear D gene. The CDR3 consists of 16 residues. The CDR3 DNA reads as TGTGCCAGCAGTCCCCGGGGAGGGAGCTCTGAAAACACCATATATTTT. This gives the protein CASSPRGGSSENTIYF.

Only a few counts were recorded for this clonotype. V gene TRBV20-1 combines with J gene TRBJ1-2; D call uncertain. The CDR3 sequence is 11 residues long. Per the germline V gene, CDR1 is DFQATT and CDR2 is SNEGSKA (reference sequence). V dropped 5 bases and J dropped 5 bases, with 9 bases sitting between them. CDR3 in DNA: TGCAGTGCTCCCACAGAGTATGGCTACACCTTC. Translating it yields CSAPTEYGYTF.

This clonotype was counted between two and nine times. The genes are TRBV29-1 and TRBJ1-4; D remains ambiguous. The CDR3 spans 12 residues. Germline loops: CDR1 SQVTM, CDR2 ANQGSEA. Trimming left V 0 bases short and J 8 bases short, with 7 bases between. The CDR3 here is CSVEDPGEKLFF. The CDR3 DNA reads TGCAGCGTTGAAGATCCCGGGGAAAAACTGTTTTTT.

This clonotype was seen more than once but under ten times. J is TRBJ1-2 and V is TRBV12-3 or TRBV12-4; D is possibly TRBD1 (6 bases). The CDR3 is made up of 15 amino acids. V shed 2 bases and J shed 4 bases, with 14 bases lying between them. In DNA, the CDR3 is TGTGCCAGCAGTTTACCCGCAGGGGAGTTCTATGGCTACACCTTC. As protein: CASSLPAGEFYGYTF.

This clonotype has just a few counts. The rearrangement joins TRBV4-3 to TRBJ2-1; D uncertain. The CDR3 totals 15 residues. V lost 0 bases, J lost 8 bases, and 14 bases lay in between. Germline V lookup: CDR1 LGHNA, CDR2 YSLEER. CDR3 amino acids: CASSQDGPGRHEQFF. In nucleotides, the CDR3 is TGCGCCAGCAGCCAAGACGGACCCGGGCGCCATGAGCAGTTCTTC.

This clonotype showed up just a few times. V is TRBV2 and J is TRBJ2-1; D call uncertain. Germline V gene lookup returns CDR1 SNHLY and CDR2 FYNNEI. The CDR3 is 13 residues long. The germline V and J ends were trimmed by 7 bases and 6 bases, with 13 bases remaining between them. The CDR3 DNA follows: TGTGCCAGCACCCCCACGGGTCTCAATGAGCAGTTCTTC. This translates into CASTPTGLNEQFF.